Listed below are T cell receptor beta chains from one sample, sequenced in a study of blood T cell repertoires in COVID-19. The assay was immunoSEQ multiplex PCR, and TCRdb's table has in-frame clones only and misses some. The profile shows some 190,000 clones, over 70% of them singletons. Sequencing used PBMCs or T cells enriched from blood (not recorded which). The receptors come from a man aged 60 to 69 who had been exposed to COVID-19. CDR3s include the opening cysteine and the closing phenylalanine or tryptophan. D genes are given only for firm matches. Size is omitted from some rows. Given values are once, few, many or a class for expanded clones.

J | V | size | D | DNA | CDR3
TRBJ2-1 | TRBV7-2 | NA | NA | TGTGCCAGCAGCTTCTCTGCTATTCCCAATGAGCAGTTCTTC | CASSFSAIPNEQFF
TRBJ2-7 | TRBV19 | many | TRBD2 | TGTGCCAGTAGTATCAAGCGGGGACGATACGAGCAGTACTTC | CASSIKRGRYEQYF
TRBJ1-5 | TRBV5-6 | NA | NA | TGTGCCAGCAGCTTAGCTGCAGGTCAGCCCCAGCATTTT | CASSLAAGQPQHF
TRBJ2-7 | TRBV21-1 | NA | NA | TGTGCCAGCAGCAAGAGGGCCGCGAGATTCTCCTACGAGCAGTACTTC | CASSKRAARFSYEQYF
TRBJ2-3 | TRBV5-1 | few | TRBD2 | TGCGCCAGCAGCTTTACCGGGACTAGCATAAGAGATACGCAGTATTTT | CASSFTGTSIRDTQYF
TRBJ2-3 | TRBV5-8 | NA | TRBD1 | TGTGCCAGCAGCCCGGGACAGGGGAGTTCTACGCAGTATTTT | CASSPGQGSSTQYF
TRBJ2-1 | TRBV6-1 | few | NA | TGTGCCAGCAGTGAAGTAACAGGGCAGTTCTTC | CASSEVTGQFF
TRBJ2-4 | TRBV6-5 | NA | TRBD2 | TGTGCCAGCAGCCTAGCGGGAGGGCAAAGCATTCAGTACTTC | CASSLAGGQSIQYF
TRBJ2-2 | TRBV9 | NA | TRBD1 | TGTGCCAGCAGCGTCTGGGGACAGGTGAACACCGGGGAGCTGTTTTTT | CASSVWGQVNTGELFF
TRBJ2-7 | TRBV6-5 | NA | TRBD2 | TGTGCCAGCAGTCCGATCGGCGGGAGTGGCGACGAGCAGTACTTC | CASSPIGGSGDEQYF
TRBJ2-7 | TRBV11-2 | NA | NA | TGTGCCAGCAGCTCGTCCCCAGGGCCCTACGAGCAGTACTTC | CASSSSPGPYEQYF